Detailed here is one T cell receptor beta chain. The data were taken from a study of blood T cell repertoires in COVID-19. This CDR3 comprises 15 residues. Trimming cost V 8 bases and J 5 bases, with 22 bases left between them. Germline values: CDR1 MNHEY, CDR2 SMNVEV (reference sequence). Methods used by the authors: Estimation of nucleated cell counts was performed using reference gene primer amplification. Libraries were prepared by immunoSEQ multiplex PCR; TCRdb keeps only in-frame clonotypes and omits some of them. Clone size and the V and J calls come from that table; the DNA yielded D and trimming. Of about 310,000 clones listed, under 90% were seen once; the top ten hold approximately 2.9%. Followed longitudinally, the Seattle patients had been enrolled during active infection.

The source material was peripheral blood. This clonotype was obtained from a woman in her thirties with COVID-19, enrolled during active disease. This chain joins TRBV27 and TRBJ2-7, with D perhaps matching TRBD2 (7 bases). The CDR3 DNA reads TGTGCCAGCTCCGGTGGGGGCGGGAGTTCAGACGAGCAGTACTTC. Protein: CASSGGGGSSDEQYF.